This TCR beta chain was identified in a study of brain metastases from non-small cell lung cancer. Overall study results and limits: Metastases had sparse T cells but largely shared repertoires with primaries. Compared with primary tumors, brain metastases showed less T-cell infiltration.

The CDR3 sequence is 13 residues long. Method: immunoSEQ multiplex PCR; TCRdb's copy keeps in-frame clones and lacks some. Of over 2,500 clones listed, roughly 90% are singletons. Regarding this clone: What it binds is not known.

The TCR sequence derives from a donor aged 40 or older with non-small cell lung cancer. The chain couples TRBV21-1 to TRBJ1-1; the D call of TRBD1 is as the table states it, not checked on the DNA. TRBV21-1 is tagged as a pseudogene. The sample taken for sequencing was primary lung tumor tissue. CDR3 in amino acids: CARGTGVNTEAFF. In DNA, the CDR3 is TGTGCCAGGGGTACAGGGGTGAACACTGAAGCTTTCTTT.